This T cell receptor beta chain was captured by sequencing in a study of T cells in Graves' hyperthyroidism and ophthalmopathy. Between the trimmed V and J ends, which lost 5 bases and 6 bases, there was a span of 17 bases. Germline V gives CDR1 SEHNR, CDR2 FQNEAQ (reference sequence). The CDR3 contains 15 residues. Amplified TCR beta CDR3 regions came from RNA transcripts. During a first-round RT-PCR of the TCR CDR3, the HTBI primer set was used. TCRdb redid the calling of the multiplex PCR reads with MiXCR, one entry per CDR3 protein. The table has about 52,000 distinct CDR3 sequences, around half seen once; the top ten hold over 8%.

Sequencing input: blood. The V and J genes are TRBV7-9 and TRBJ1-5; D is possibly TRBD1 (6 bases). The clonotype was recovered from a woman in her forties or fifties with Graves' ophthalmopathy. The CDR3 DNA is TGTGCCAGCAGCGCGCGGGGGCTAGACGGTCAGCCCCAGCATTTT. Translation gives CASSARGLDGQPQHF.